These T cell receptor beta chains were read from a single sample in a study of cytomegalovirus exposure and HLA in healthy donors. Assay used: immunoSEQ multiplex PCR; TCRdb lists only in-frame clones, some missing. The sample has 250,000 to 400,000 clones, roughly 87% seen once. Specimen: PBMCs. The receptors come from a man in his thirties or forties in good health and CMV-seronegative. The CDR3 runs from the conserved cysteine through the conserved F or W. A D gene is named only where the DNA matches it firmly. Clone size is not always given. Where it is, it says once, few, many or a class for expanded clones.

V	length	J	size	D	DNA	CDR3
TRBV7-8	15	TRBJ2-2	-	-	TGTGCCAGCAGCTACGTTTCGGTTAACACCGGGGAGCTGTTTTTT	CASSYVSVNTGELFF
TRBV6-5	14	TRBJ2-4	once	TRBD1	TGTGCCAGCAGTTACAGCAGGGGGCAAAACATTCAGTACTTC	CASSYSRGQNIQYF
TRBV2	13	TRBJ2-2	-	-	TGTGCCAGCAGTCGTCCGAACACCGGGGAGCTGTTTTTT	CASSRPNTGELFF
TRBV2	15	TRBJ2-1	once	-	TGTGCCAGCAGTGCCAGGGGGGCTCAACCCCATGAGCAGTTCTTC	CASSARGAQPHEQFF
TRBV23-1	15	TRBJ2-3	-	-	TGCGCCAGCAGTCAATATCCACTAAAGAGGAATACGCAGTATTTT	CASSQYPLKRNTQYF
TRBV4-1	15	TRBJ2-3	-	TRBD1	TGCGCCAGCAGCCTCCGGGACAGAGATTCAGATACGCAGTATTTT	CASSLRDRDSDTQYF
TRBV9	14	TRBJ2-7	once	TRBD1	TGTGCCAGCAGCTACGGACAGGGACCCTACGAGCAGTACTTC	CASSYGQGPYEQYF
TRBV5-6	14	TRBJ2-7	-	TRBD1	TGTGCCAGCAGCTCCGGGACAGGGGTCCAGGAGCAGTACTTC	CASSSGTGVQEQYF
TRBV5-1	16	TRBJ1-1	once	-	TGCGCCAGCAGCATTGAGGTTGGCAGATTGAACACTGAAGCTTTCTTT	CASSIEVGRLNTEAFF
TRBV18	14	TRBJ1-1	-	TRBD1	TGTGCCAGCTCATCTAGACAGGGCGACACTGAAGCTTTCTTT	CASSSRQGDTEAFF
TRBV19	16	TRBJ2-5	-	TRBD2	TGTGCCAGTAGTAAACCTAGCGGGGGGGCCGGGGAGACCCAGTACTTC	CASSKPSGGAGETQYF
TRBV7-2	16	TRBJ2-1	-	TRBD2	TGTGCCAGCAGCTTAATCCCCTTTGGCGGGGGGAGTGAGCAGTTCTTC	CASSLIPFGGGSEQFF
TRBV7-8	17	TRBJ2-3	once	-	TGTGCCAGCAGCTTATTCTATGTCCAGGGGGGCTCAGATACGCAGTATTTT	CASSLFYVQGGSDTQYF
TRBV18	16	TRBJ1-2	few	-	TGTGCCAGCTCACCACCGTCGTCAGGGGTCTTAGCTGGCTACACCTTC	CASSPPSSGVLAGYTF
TRBV5-1	16	TRBJ2-1	once	-	TGCGCCAGCCGGGCGGGATCGGGCGACTCCTACAATGAGCAGTTCTTC	CASRAGSGDSYNEQFF
TRBV21-1	18	TRBJ2-2	-	-	TGTGCCAGCAGCAAAGTTGAGGGACTGGATGGTCCACCCGGGGAGCTGTTTTTT	CASSKVEGLDGPPGELFF
TRBV2	15	TRBJ2-3	-	-	TGTGCCGGAGGCGCAGGGGGACTTAGGACAGATACGCAGTATTTT	CAGGAGGLRTDTQYF
TRBV6-5	12	TRBJ1-1	-	-	TGTGCCAGCAGTTACTCGGCCCAGGAAGCTTTCTTT	CASSYSAQEAFF
TRBV7-9	18	TRBJ2-6	-	-	TGTGCCAGCAGCAAAACGGGGAGAATGGTGTCTGGGGCCAACGTCCTGACTTTC	CASSKTGRMVSGANVLTF
TRBV30	13	TRBJ1-1	-	-	TGTGCCTGGACTAGGGACATGAACACTGAAGCTTTCTTT	CAWTRDMNTEAFF
TRBV18	13	TRBJ1-4	-	-	TGTGCCAGCTCACCCGCGAGCAATGAAAAACTGTTTTTT	CASSPASNEKLFF
TRBV2	12	TRBJ2-3	once	TRBD2	TGTGCCAAAGCGGGGGCCACAGATACGCAGTATTTT	CAKAGATDTQYF
TRBV18	14	TRBJ1-1	-	-	TGTGCCAGCTCACCAAAGGGGGTGAACACTGAAGCTTTCTTT	CASSPKGVNTEAFF
TRBV6-1	20	TRBJ2-3	once	TRBD1	TGTGCCAGCAGTGATCCGTGGTCCTATCGGACAGGGGGCGAGACAGATACGCAGTATTTT	CASSDPWSYRTGGETDTQYF
TRBV5-6	16	TRBJ1-1	-	-	TGTGCCAGCAGCTTGGATCCTGGGAGGGCGAACACTGAAGCTTTCTTT	CASSLDPGRANTEAFF
TRBV18	16	TRBJ2-4	-	-	TGTGCCAGCTCACCAGGACAGTCTCAGGGCAAAAACATTCAGTACTTC	CASSPGQSQGKNIQYF
TRBV6-5	13	TRBJ2-7	few	-	TGTGCCAGCAGTTCTACAGACCTCTACGAGCAGTACTTC	CASSSTDLYEQYF
TRBV5-1	16	TRBJ1-4	-	TRBD1	TGCGCCAGCAGCTCGGGAGGGACAGATAAAATTGAAAAACTGTTTTTT	CASSSGGTDKIEKLFF
TRBV7-8	14	TRBJ2-1	-	TRBD1	TGTGCCAGCAGCTCGACAGGGTACAACAATGAGCAGTTCTTC	CASSSTGYNNEQFF
TRBV14	14	TRBJ2-3	-	TRBD1	TGTGCCAGCAGCCGACAGGGGTACACAGATACGCAGTATTTT	CASSRQGYTDTQYF
TRBV4-3	14	TRBJ2-7	-	-	TGCGCCAGCAGCCAAGGCAGGGGGGACTACGAGCAGTACTTC	CASSQGRGDYEQYF
TRBV7-9	16	TRBJ1-3	-	-	TGTGCCAGCAGCTTGGGGGCAGGGTCGACTGGAAACACCATATATTTT	CASSLGAGSTGNTIYF
TRBV6-5	12	TRBJ2-7	-	-	TGTGCCAGCAGTGCTAGCTTCAACGAGCAGTACTTC	CASSASFNEQYF
TRBV15	18	TRBJ2-6	-	TRBD1	TGTGCCACCAGCAGATCTGGACAGGGAGGAACTGGGGCCAACGTCCTGACTTTC	CATSRSGQGGTGANVLTF
TRBV6-9	15	TRBJ1-3	-	-	TGTGCCAGCAGTTTGACAGGTACCTCTGGAAACACCATATATTTT	CASSLTGTSGNTIYF
TRBV11-2	14	TRBJ1-1	-	-	TGTGCCAGCAGCCCCCCGGGAAGAAACACTGAAGCTTTCTTT	CASSPPGRNTEAFF
TRBV15	19	TRBJ2-3	-	-	TGTGCCACCAGCAGCCCGACAGGAATCCGTTCACCGAGCACAGATACGCAGTATTTT	CATSSPTGIRSPSTDTQYF
TRBV10-1	13	TRBJ2-3	once	-	TGCGCCAGCAGTGTTAGAAACACAGATACGCAGTATTTT	CASSVRNTDTQYF
TRBV5-1	16	TRBJ2-3	-	TRBD1	TGCGCCAGCAGCTTGCTCGGGACAGGGGCAACAGATACGCAGTATTTT	CASSLLGTGATDTQYF
TRBV30	15	TRBJ2-1	-	-	TGTGCCTGGAGTGTAAGAGGACAGCTTTACAATGAGCAGTTCTTC	CAWSVRGQLYNEQFF
TRBV4-3	17	TRBJ2-7	-	TRBD2	TGCGCCAGCAGCCTCACCCTCGCTGGCGGGGGGTTATACGAGCAGTACTTC	CASSLTLAGGGLYEQYF
TRBV7-8	13	TRBJ1-4	-	-	TGTGCCAGCAGCCCTTTCAAGGGGGGGGAACTGTTTTTT	CASSPFKGGELFF
TRBV7-9	15	TRBJ2-1	-	TRBD2	TGTGCCAGCAGCTTAAGACTAGCGGGGGCCAATGAGCAGTTCTTC	CASSLRLAGANEQFF
TRBV5-1	14	TRBJ2-7	few	TRBD1	TGCGCCAGCACCCGGGACAGGGGGCCCTACGAGCAGTACTTC	CASTRDRGPYEQYF
TRBV7-9	15	TRBJ1-1	-	-	TGTGCCAGCAGCTTAGCAGGGACTCAGAACACTGAAGCTTTCTTT	CASSLAGTQNTEAFF
TRBV5-5	16	TRBJ1-6	-	TRBD1	TGTGCCAGCAGCGAATCCGACAGGGGTTACAATTCACCCCTCCACTTT	CASSESDRGYNSPLHF
TRBV27	13	TRBJ2-7	-	-	TGTGCCAGCAGCCTCCGGGAAACCTACGAGCAGTACTTC	CASSLRETYEQYF
TRBV10-3	15	TRBJ1-3	-	-	TGTGCCATCAGTGAGACGGTACGGGCTGGAAACACCATATATTTT	CAISETVRAGNTIYF
TRBV2	14	TRBJ2-1	few	-	TGTGCCAGCAGGCCGGCAGGGCCCTACAATGAGCAGTTCTTC	CASRPAGPYNEQFF
TRBV5-6	17	TRBJ1-1	once	-	TGTGCCAGCAGCTTGATGCTAGAGGGTCCCGATAACGCTGAAGCTTTCTTT	CASSLMLEGPDNAEAFF
TRBV5-4	15	TRBJ2-1	-	-	TGTGCCAGCAGCTTGAGCTTAGTTAGTAGCAATGAGCAGTTCTTC	CASSLSLVSSNEQFF
TRBV6-5	15	TRBJ1-2	-	TRBD1	TGTGCCAGCAGTTACGATCAGGGGGCGAGAAAAGGCTACACCTTC	CASSYDQGARKGYTF
TRBV2	16	TRBJ2-7	-	TRBD2	TGTGCCAGCAGTGAACGGGGGCGGGGGGCCAACTACGAGCAGTACTTC	CASSERGRGANYEQYF
TRBV30	14	TRBJ2-7	-	TRBD1	TGTGCCTGGAGTGCCCCAGGGGGTGGGTACGAGCAGTACTTC	CAWSAPGGGYEQYF